The subject of this entry is one T cell receptor beta chain. Its antigen is not known. The sample is drawn from a study of T cell responses to AZD1222 COVID-19 vaccine. Whole-study findings and limits: Most donors were white British, females outnumbered males, and clonal diversity was possibly underestimated. Repertoires were collected only later (after the peak T cell response had occurred). Breadth and depth of Spike-specific TCRs rose after two AZD1222 doses. CD4 TCRs associated with vaccination spanned spike, dominating at 160-218 and 743-854.

Produced via immunoSEQ multiplex PCR; TCRdb's table is partial and in-frame only. The sample contains 170,000 or so clones, 87% of which appear only once. This clonotype was obtained from an adult in good health. Sequenced here: peripheral blood, sampled on day 0 of AZD1222 vaccination.

The CDR3, as DNA: TGTGCCAGCGGCTCCGGGGCCAGCCTTGGCTACACCTTC. Translation gives CASGSGASLGYTF. The gene calls are TRBV27 and TRBJ1-2; perhaps TRBD1 as D (5 bases). CDR1 and CDR2 (germline): MNHEY, SMNVEV (reference sequence). This CDR3 has 13 amino acids. The germline V and J ends were trimmed by 8 bases and 7 bases, with 17 bases remaining between them.